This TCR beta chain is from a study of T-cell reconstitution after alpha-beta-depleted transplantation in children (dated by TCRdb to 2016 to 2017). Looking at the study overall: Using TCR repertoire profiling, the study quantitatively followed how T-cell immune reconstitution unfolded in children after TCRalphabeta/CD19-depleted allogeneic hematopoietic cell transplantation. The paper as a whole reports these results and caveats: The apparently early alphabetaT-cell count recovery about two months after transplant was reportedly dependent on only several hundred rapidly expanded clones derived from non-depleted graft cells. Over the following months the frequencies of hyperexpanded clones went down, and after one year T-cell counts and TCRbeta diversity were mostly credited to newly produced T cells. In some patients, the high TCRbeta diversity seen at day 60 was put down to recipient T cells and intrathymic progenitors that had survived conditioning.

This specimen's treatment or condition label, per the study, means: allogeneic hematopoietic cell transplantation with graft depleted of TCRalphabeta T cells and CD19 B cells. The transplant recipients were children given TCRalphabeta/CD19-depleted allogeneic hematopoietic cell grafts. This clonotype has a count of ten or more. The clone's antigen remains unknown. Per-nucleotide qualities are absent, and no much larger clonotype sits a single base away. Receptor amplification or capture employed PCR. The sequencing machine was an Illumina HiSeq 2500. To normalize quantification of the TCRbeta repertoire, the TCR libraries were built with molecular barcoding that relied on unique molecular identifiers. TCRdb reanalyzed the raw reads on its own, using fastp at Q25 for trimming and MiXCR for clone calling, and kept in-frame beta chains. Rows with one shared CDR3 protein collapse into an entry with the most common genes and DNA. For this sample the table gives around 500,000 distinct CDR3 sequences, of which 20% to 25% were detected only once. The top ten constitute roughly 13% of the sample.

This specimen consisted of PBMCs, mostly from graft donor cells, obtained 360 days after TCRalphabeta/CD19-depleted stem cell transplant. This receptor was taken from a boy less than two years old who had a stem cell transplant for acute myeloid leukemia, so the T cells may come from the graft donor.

The nucleotide sequence reads as follows: TGCAGCGTTGAGGGGACAGGGGGTACCTACAATGAGCAGTTCTTC. Translation gives CSVEGTGGTYNEQFF. Recombination linked TRBV29-1 to TRBJ2-1, with 11 bases in between that match TRBD1. After removal of 3 bases from V and 2 bases from J, the junction retains 3 bases not matched to a gene. The germline V gene yields SQVTM for CDR1 and ANQGSEA for CDR2. The CDR3 numbers 15 residues from cysteine through phenylalanine. Only the CDR3 portion is preserved as DNA: 45 bases, with reading frame beginning at the first base.